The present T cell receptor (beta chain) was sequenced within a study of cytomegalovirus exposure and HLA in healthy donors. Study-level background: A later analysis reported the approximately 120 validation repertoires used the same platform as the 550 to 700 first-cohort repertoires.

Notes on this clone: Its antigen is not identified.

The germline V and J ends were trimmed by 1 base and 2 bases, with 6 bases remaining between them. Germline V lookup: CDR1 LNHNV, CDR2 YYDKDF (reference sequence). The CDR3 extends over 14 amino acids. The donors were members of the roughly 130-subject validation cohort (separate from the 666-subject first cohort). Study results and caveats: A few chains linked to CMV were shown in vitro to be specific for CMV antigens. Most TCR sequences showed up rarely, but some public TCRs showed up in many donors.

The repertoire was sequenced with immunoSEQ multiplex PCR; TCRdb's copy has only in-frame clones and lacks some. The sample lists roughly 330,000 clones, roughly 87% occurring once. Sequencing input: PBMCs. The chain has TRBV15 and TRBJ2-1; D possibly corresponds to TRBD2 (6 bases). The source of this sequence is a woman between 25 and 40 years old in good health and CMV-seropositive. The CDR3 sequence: CATSRGGAYNEQFF. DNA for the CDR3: TGTGCCACCAGCAGAGGGGGGGCCTACAATGAGCAGTTCTTC.